Listed below are T cell receptor beta chains from one sample, sequenced in a study of T cells in Graves' hyperthyroidism and ophthalmopathy. TCRdb recomputed calls from the multiplex PCR reads with MiXCR, one row per CDR3 protein. There are 300,000 to 400,000 distinct CDR3 sequences in the sample; approximately 17% occur only once, and around 40% lies in the top ten. Material: blood. Receptor source: a man younger than 30 with Graves' ophthalmopathy. The CDR3 runs from the conserved cysteine through the conserved F or W. Fields, in order: D gene, clone size, V gene, J gene, CDR3 DNA, CDR3 protein. A D gene is named only where the DNA matches it firmly. Some rows have no size entry. The others give once, few or many, or a class for an expanded clone.

.	many	TRBV7-9	TRBJ1-1	TGTGCCAGCAGCTTCCGGCGGGGTGGCACTGAAGCTTTCTTT	CASSFRRGGTEAFF
.	.	TRBV7-9	TRBJ2-5	TGTGCCAGCAGCCCGTGGTACTTC	CASSPWYF
TRBD1	.	TRBV7-9	TRBJ2-7	TGTGCCAGCAGCGCACCCGAAACAGGGGGCGGCTACGAGCAGTACTTC	CASSAPETGGGYEQYF
TRBD1	many	TRBV6-1	TRBJ2-7	TGTGCCAGCAGCGAAGGACAGGGGGCGGACGAGCAGTACTTC	CASSEGQGADEQYF
.	.	TRBV19	TRBJ1-1	TGTGCCAGCGACAGAACAGGCTTGAACACTGAAGCTTTCTTT	CASDRTGLNTEAFF
.	many	TRBV18	TRBJ2-7	TGTGCCAGCTCACCGAGTTTGGCCGGAGGAGACGAGCAGTACTTC	CASSPSLAGGDEQYF
.	few	TRBV2	TRBJ1-1	TGTGCCACCAGTGATGGGGGGTTGGGGGAAGCTTTCTTT	CATSDGGLGEAFF
.	many	TRBV18	TRBJ2-3	TGTGCCAGCTCCCCGGGACTGAGAACAGATACGCAGTATTTT	CASSPGLRTDTQYF
.	.	TRBV7-2	TRBJ2-1	TGTGCCAGCAGCTTCCTCAAGACCGGCTACAATGAGCAGTTCTTC	CASSFLKTGYNEQFF
.	.	TRBV6-1	TRBJ2-3	TGTGCCAGCAGGAAAGTAGATACGCAGTATTTT	CASRKVDTQYF
.	many	TRBV12-3/TRBV12-4	TRBJ1-3	TGTGCCAGCAGTCCCGACTCAGACAGGCGAGGAAACACCATATATTTT	CASSPDSDRRGNTIYF
.	many	TRBV20-1	TRBJ2-3	TGCAGTGCTAGTCCTAGTCCAGATACGCAGTATTTT	CSASPSPDTQYF
TRBD1	many	TRBV5-1	TRBJ1-2	TGCGCCAGCAGCATAAGGGGGCAGAACGGCTACACCTTC	CASSIRGQNGYTF
.	many	TRBV5-1	TRBJ1-1	TGCGCCAGCACTGGGGACACTGAAGCTTTCTTT	CASTGDTEAFF
.	many	TRBV7-2	TRBJ1-2	TGTGCCAGCAGCGCCACCTATGGCTACACCTTC	CASSATYGYTF
TRBD1	few	TRBV19	TRBJ2-1	TGTGCCAGTACTAACGGGCCAGGGGGCCGGGGCGAGCAGTTCTTC	CASTNGPGGRGEQFF
.	few	TRBV5-1	TRBJ2-2	TGCGCCAGCAGCTTCTCCGGGTTCGGCACCGGGGAGCTGTTTTTT	CASSFSGFGTGELFF
TRBD1	few	TRBV27	TRBJ1-2	TGTGCCAGCAGTTTATATGGGCAAACAGGGGGCCTCTCTTACTATGGCTACACCTTC	CASSLYGQTGGLSYYGYTF
.	few	TRBV7-8	TRBJ1-4	TGTGCCAGCAGCTTACGTCGCATCGGGACGAATGAAAAACTGTTTTTT	CASSLRRIGTNEKLFF
.	many	TRBV10-1	TRBJ2-1	TGCGCCAGCAGTGGCCAGGCCTACAATGAGCAGTTCTTC	CASSGQAYNEQFF
.	many	TRBV12-3/TRBV12-4	TRBJ1-5	TGTGCCAGCAGTTTAGAAGATTATCAGCCCCAGCATTTT	CASSLEDYQPQHF
.	few	TRBV6-1	TRBJ1-1	TGTGCCAGCACCGACAGTCTGGGTGACCCTGAAGCTTTCTTT	CASTDSLGDPEAFF
TRBD1	many	TRBV12-3/TRBV12-4	TRBJ1-1	TGTGCCAGCGGGGGGGCGGGGGACAGCGGAATGAACACTGAAGCTTTCTTT	CASGGAGDSGMNTEAFF
.	many	TRBV6-1	TRBJ2-3	TGTGCCAGCAGAGTAGGGGGCACAGATACGCAGTATTTT	CASRVGGTDTQYF
.	many	TRBV27	TRBJ2-3	TGTGCCAGCAGTTTATCCTTGGTCGGGGGCCTCGCAGATACGCAGTATTTT	CASSLSLVGGLADTQYF
.	.	TRBV6-1	TRBJ2-7	TGTGCCAGCAGCCCGGAGGGACACCATTCCTACGAGCAGTACTTC	CASSPEGHHSYEQYF
.	many	TRBV7-8	TRBJ2-7	TGTGCCAGCAGCTTAGGGGGGGTCCCCTACGAGCAGTACTTC	CASSLGGVPYEQYF
.	many	TRBV18	TRBJ1-5	TGTGCCAGCTTGGAAGGACATAATCAGCCCCAGCATTTT	CASLEGHNQPQHF
.	many	TRBV2	TRBJ1-5	TGTGCCAGCAGAATAGAAGGCCTTAGCAATCAGCCCCAGCATTTT	CASRIEGLSNQPQHF
.	many	TRBV7-6	TRBJ1-4	TGTGCCAGCAGCCTATCTAGGCGATTTAATGAAAAACTGTTTTTT	CASSLSRRFNEKLFF
.	many	TRBV9	TRBJ1-2	TGTGCCAGCAGCGTAGCTCCTATAAACTATGGCTACACCTTC	CASSVAPINYGYTF
.	.	TRBV7-8	TRBJ1-2	TGTGCCAGCAGCTTAGAACGGGGGGGCTATGGCTACACCTTC	CASSLERGGYGYTF
TRBD2	few	TRBV3-1	TRBJ2-5	TGTGCCAGCAGCCAAGATCCGGGGGGAAAGACCCAGTACTTC	CASSQDPGGKTQYF
.	many	TRBV28	TRBJ1-1	TGTGCCAGCAGTCCCAAGGGGCGGGGGTTTGGGAACACTGAAGCTTTCTTT	CASSPKGRGFGNTEAFF
TRBD1	many	TRBV19	TRBJ2-5	TGTGCCAGTAGTAGGGAACCCTCCGGGACAGAAGAGACCCAGTACTTC	CASSREPSGTEETQYF